This T cell receptor beta chain was captured in a study of metastatic and nonmetastatic thyroid tumors. The study, taken as a whole, reports: As reported, TCR beta diversity in blood and tumor was significantly higher in malignant thyroid tumors than in benign nodules.

With respect to this clone: The antigen remains undetermined.

TCRdb re-called clones via MiXCR from the PCR reads. The data contain approximately 26,000 clones, about a quarter of them singletons. Thyroid surgery took place with no prior treatment in any patient. With V trimmed by 2 bases and J by 0 bases, 9 bases remained unmatched. Germline V gene lookup returns CDR1 MNHEY and CDR2 SVGEGT. The CDR3 sequence is 18 residues long. The sample comprised blood. This chain links TRBV6-2 or TRBV6-3 with TRBJ2-1; 8 bases are a match to TRBD2. This clonotype was sampled from a female donor with papillary thyroid cancer or a benign thyroid nodule (not recorded which). Some clones in this sample may be carry-over from other donors' samples. The CDR3 reads CASSYHSVAGTSYNEQFF. The DNA of the CDR3 is TGTGCCAGCAGTTACCACTCGGTAGCGGGGACCTCCTACAATGAGCAGTTCTTC.